This T cell receptor (beta chain) was sequenced in a study of T cells after yellow fever vaccination. Study outcomes and limitations: Subsequent to the booster, the majority of primary-vaccination clones reappeared (under 98% CD4, around 85% CD8).

MiXCR was run by TCRdb on the 5' RACE reads, yielding one entry per CDR3 protein. The data show 500,000 to 650,000 distinct CDR3 sequences, with roughly 17% seen just once and roughly 17% held by the top ten. This clonotype was counted at least ten times. What it recognizes is unknown. CDR3 size: 15 residues. Looked up from germline, CDR1 is SGHRS and CDR2 is YFSETQ. The V and J ends lost 1 base and 0 bases respectively, with 9 bases between them. The sequence came from a man aged 18 to 30 who received the YFV17D yellow fever vaccine. The rearrangement links TRBV5-1 to TRBJ2-3; no clear D. The sequences come from PBMCs, collected 5 to 6 days after the first yellow fever vaccination. The CDR3 DNA reads as TGCGCCAGCAGCTTGAGTGTCGGGAGCACAGATACGCAGTATTTT. Its protein is CASSLSVGSTDTQYF.